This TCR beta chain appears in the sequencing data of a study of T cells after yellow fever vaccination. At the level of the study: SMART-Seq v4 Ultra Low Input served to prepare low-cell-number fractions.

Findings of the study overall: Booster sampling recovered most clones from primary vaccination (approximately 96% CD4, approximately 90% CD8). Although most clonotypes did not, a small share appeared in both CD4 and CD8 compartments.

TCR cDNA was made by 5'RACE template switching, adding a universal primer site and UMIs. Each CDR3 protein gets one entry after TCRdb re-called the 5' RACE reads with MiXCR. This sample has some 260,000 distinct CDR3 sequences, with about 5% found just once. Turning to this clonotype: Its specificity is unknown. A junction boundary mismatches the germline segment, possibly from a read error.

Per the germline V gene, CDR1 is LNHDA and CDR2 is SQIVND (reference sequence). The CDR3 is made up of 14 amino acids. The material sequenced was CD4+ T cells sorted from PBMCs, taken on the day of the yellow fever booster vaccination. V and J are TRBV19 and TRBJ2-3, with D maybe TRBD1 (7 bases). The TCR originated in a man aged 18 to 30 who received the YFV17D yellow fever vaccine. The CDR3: CASRLGRGADTHYF. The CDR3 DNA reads TGTGCCAGTAGACTGGGCAGGGGGGCAGATACGCACTATTTT.